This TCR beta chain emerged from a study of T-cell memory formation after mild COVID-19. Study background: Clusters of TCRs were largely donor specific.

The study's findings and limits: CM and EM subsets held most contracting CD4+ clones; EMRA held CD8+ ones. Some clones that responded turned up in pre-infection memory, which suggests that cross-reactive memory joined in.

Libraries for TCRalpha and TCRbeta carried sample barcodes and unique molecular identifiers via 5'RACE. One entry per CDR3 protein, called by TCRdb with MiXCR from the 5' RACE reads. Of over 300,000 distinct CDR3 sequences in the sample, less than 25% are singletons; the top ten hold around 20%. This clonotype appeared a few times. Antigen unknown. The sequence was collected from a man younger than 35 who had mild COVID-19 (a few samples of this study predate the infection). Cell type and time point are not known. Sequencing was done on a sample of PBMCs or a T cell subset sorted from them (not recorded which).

The CDR3 coding sequence is TGTGCCAGCAGCTTAGAGGCGGCAGACTATGGCTACACCTTC. It codes for CASSLEAADYGYTF. This chain uses TRBV7-6 with TRBJ1-2; no reliable D call. Germline V lookup: CDR1 SGHVS, CDR2 FNYEAQ. This CDR3 region has 14 residues. V was cut by 1 base and J by 3 bases, with 9 bases left in between.